What follows is one T cell receptor beta chain and its context. Its cognate antigen is unknown. Those who donated were healthy bone marrow donors. The PCR employed 60 Vbeta primers together with 13 Jbeta primers. Sequenced by immunoSEQ multiplex PCR; TCRdb stores in-frame clones only, minus some. The sample holds about 190,000 clones, around 75% seen once. The data are from a study of cytomegalovirus exposure and HLA in healthy donors. About the study: Within the Caucasian-associated ancestry cluster were 81% of the roughly 400 genotyped donors. Findings and limits, study-wide: Researchers reported that a few CMV-associated chains were confirmed in vitro as CMV antigen-specific. The study put 150 or so TCR beta chains on its list as cytomegalovirus-associated.

V was clipped by 7 bases and J by 2 bases, with 11 bases between them. CDR3 length: 13 amino acids. Per the germline V gene, CDR1 is LGHNT and CDR2 is FRNRAP. V gene TRBV12-5 combines with J gene TRBJ2-5, with a tentative D call TRBD1 (5 bases). The sample consisted of PBMCs. The TCR originated in a woman aged 30 to 39 in good health and CMV-seronegative. CDR3 residues: CASERQIQETQYF. The CDR3, as DNA: TGTGCTAGTGAAAGACAGATACAAGAGACCCAGTACTTC.